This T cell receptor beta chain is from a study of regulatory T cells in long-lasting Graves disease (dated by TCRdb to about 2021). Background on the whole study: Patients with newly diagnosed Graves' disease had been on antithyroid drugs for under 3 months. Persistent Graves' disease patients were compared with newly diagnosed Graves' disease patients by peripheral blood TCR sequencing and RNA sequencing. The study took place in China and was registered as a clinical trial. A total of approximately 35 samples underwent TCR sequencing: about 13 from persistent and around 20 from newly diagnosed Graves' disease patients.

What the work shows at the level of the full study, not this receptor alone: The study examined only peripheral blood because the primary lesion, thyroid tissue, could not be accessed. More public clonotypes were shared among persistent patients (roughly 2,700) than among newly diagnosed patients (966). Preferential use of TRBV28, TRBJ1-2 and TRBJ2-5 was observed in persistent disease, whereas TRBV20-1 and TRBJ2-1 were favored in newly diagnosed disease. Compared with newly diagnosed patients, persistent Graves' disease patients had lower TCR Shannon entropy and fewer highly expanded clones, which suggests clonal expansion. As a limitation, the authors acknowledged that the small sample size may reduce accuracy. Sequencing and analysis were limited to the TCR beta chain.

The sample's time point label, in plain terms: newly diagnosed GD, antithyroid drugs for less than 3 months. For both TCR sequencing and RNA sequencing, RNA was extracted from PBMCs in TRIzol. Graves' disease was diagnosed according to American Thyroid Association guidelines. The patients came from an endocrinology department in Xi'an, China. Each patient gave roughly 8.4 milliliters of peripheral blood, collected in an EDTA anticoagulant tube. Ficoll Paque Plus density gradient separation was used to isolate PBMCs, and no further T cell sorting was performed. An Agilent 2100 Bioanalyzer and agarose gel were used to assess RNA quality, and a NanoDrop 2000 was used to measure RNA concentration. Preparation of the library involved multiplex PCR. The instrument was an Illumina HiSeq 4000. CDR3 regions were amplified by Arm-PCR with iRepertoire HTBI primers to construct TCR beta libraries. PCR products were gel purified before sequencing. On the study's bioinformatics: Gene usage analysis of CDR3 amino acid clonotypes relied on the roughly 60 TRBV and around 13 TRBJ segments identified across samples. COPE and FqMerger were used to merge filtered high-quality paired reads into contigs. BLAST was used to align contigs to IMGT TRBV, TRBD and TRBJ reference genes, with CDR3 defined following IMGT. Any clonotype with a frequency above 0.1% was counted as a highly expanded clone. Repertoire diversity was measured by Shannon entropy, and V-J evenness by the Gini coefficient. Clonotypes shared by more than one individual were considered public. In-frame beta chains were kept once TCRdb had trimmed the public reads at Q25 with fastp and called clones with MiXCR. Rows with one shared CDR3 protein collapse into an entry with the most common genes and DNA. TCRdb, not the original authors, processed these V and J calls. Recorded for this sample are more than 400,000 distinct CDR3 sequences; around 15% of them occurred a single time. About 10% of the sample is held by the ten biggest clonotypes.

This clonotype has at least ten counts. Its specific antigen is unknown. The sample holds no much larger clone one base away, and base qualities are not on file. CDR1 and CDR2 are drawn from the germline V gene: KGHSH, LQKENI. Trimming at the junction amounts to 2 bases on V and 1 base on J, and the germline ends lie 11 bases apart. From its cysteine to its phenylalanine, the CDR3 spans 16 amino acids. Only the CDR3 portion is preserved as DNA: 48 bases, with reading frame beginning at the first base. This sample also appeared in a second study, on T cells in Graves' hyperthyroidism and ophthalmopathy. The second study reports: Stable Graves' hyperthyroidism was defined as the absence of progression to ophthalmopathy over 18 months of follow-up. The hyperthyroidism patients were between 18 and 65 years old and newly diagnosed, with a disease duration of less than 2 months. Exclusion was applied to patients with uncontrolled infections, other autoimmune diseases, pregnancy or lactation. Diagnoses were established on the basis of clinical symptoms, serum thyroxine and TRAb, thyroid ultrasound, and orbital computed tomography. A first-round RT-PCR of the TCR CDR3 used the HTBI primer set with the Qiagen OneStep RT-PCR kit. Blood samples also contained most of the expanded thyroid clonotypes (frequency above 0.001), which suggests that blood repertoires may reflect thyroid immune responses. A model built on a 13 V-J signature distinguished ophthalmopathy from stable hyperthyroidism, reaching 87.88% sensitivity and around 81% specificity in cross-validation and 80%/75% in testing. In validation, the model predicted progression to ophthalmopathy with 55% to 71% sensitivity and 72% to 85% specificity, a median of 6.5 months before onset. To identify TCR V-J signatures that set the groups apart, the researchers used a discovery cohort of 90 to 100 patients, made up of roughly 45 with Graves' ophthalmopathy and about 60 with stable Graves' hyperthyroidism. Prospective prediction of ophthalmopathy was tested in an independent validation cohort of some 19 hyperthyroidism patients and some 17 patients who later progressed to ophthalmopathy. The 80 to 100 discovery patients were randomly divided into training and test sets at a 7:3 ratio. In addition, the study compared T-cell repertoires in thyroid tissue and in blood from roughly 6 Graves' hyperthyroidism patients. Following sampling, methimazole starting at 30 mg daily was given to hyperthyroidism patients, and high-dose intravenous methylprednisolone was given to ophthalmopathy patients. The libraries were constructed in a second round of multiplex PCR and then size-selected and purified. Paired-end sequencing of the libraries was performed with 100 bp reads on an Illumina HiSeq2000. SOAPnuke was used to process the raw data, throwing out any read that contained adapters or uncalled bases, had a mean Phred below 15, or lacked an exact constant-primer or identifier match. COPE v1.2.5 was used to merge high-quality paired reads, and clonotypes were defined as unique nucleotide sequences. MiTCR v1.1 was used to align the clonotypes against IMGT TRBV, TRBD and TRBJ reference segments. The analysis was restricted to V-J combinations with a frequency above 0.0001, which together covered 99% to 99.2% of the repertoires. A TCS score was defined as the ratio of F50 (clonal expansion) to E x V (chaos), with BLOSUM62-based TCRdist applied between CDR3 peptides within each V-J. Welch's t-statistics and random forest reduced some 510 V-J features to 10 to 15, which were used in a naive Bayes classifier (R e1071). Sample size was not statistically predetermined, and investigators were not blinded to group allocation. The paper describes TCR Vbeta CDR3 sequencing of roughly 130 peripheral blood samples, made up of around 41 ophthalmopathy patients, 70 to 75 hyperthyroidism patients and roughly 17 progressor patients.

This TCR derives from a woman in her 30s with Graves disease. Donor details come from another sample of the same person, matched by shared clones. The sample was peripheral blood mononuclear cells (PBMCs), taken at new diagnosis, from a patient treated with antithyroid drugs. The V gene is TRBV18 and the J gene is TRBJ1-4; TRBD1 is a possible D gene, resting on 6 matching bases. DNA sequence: TGTGCCAGCTCACCATCCAGGGGAGGAACTAATGAAAAACTGTTTTTT. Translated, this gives CASSPSRGGTNEKLFF.